This T cell receptor beta chain originates from a study of blood T cell repertoires in COVID-19. Germline trimming cut 5 bases from V and 5 bases from J; bases unmatched to any gene: 6. Germline-derived CDR1 and CDR2 are SGHVS and FQNEAQ. This CDR3 is built from 14 residues. The authors' processing: Estimates of nucleated cell counts were drawn from the amplification of reference gene primers. Method: immunoSEQ multiplex PCR; TCRdb's copy keeps in-frame clones and lacks some. That table is the source of V, J and clone size, and D and trimming were worked out from the DNA. The sample shows around 340,000 clones, 80% to 90% of them seen only once.

The chain combines TRBV7-8 with TRBJ2-1, with 7 nucleotides matching TRBD1. Source material: PBMCs or T cells enriched from blood (not recorded which). The sequence was obtained from a woman between 40 and 55 years old with acute COVID-19. The CDR3 DNA sequence: TGTGCCAGCAGCACCATAACAGGGGACAATGAGCAGTTCTTC. It encodes CASSTITGDNEQFF.